What follows are 16 T cell receptor beta chains derived from one specimen sequenced in a study of T cell repertoires in cytomegalovirus infection. Their target antigens are unknown. MiXCR was run by TCRdb on the reads, yielding one entry per CDR3 protein. The profile shows under 850,000 distinct CDR3 sequences, around a third of them singletons. The sample consisted of cultured PBMCs, taken from culture after CMV antigen stimulation. These receptors all stem from a human donor in good health (CMV status not recorded). Some clones in this sample may be carry-over from other donors' samples.

The chain recombines TRBV20-1 with TRBJ2-7; TRBD1 matches at 7 bases. Germline V gene sequence: CDR1 DFQATT, CDR2 SNEGSKA (reference sequence). The CDR3 totals 14 residues. With 0 bases clipped from V and 3 bases from J, the junction kept 5 bases outside the gene matches. The CDR3 sequence: CSARDFGDSYEQYF. The CDR3 region has the DNA TGCAGTGCTAGAGATTTCGGGGACAGCTACGAGCAGTACTTC.

The chain recombines TRBV6-6 with TRBJ2-1, with 7 bases lining up with TRBD2. The germline CDR1 and CDR2 sequences are MNHNY and SVGAGI (reference sequence). Trimming removed 2 bases from V and 9 bases from J; junction bases left unmatched: 19. There are 18 residues in the CDR3. In DNA form, the CDR3 reads TGTGCCAGCAGTTACCCCGCAGGCGGGAGTATTGGTTTGGGTGAGCAGTTCTTC. Its protein is CASSYPAGGSIGLGEQFF.

The rearrangement links TRBV7-2 to TRBJ1-1; 7 positions agree with TRBD1. V shed 5 bases, J shed 6 bases, and the junction held 12 bases outside the gene matches. CDR1 and CDR2 from the germline V gene are SGHTA and FQGNSA. This CDR3 is 15 amino acids long. The CDR3: CASSPRDSSSAEAFF. CDR3 in DNA: TGTGCCAGCAGCCCCCGGGACAGCAGTAGTGCTGAAGCTTTCTTT.

The V and J genes are TRBV28 and TRBJ2-6, with unresolved D. This CDR3 has 17 residues. Germline values: CDR1 MDHEN, CDR2 SYDVKM. Deletions cut 1 base from V and 3 bases from J, with 13 bases between. The CDR3, as DNA: TGTGCCAGCAGTTTATATTACGGGTCTGATGGGGCCAACGTCCTGACTTTC. This encodes CASSLYYGSDGANVLTF.

This rearrangement joins TRBV29-1 to TRBJ1-2, with TRBD1 as a possible D gene (5 bases). Deletions cut 7 bases from V and 8 bases from J, with 23 bases between. The CDR3 covers 14 residues. Germline CDR1 SQVTM, CDR2 ANQGSEA. CDR3 coding DNA: TGCAGCGCCCACGGAGACAGCGAGGCGGGAGGCTACACCTTC. Residues: CSAHGDSEAGGYTF.

This clonotype was picked up a small number of times. Mismatch with germline at one junction end may stem from a read error. The chain carries TRBV6-2 or TRBV6-3 and TRBJ1-1; no clear D. The germline V gene has CDR1 MNHEY and CDR2 SVGEGT. The CDR3 sequence is 13 residues long. The CDR3 loop is CASSYEADEGFLF. In nucleotides, the CDR3 is TGTGCCAGCAGTTACGAGGCAGACGAAGGCTTCCTCTTT.

Notes on this clonotype: One end of the junction does not line up with germline, which may come from a read error. This rearrangement joins TRBV4-1 to TRBJ1-2, with D perhaps matching TRBD1 (5 bases). The CDR3 covers 14 residues. CDR1 and CDR2 (germline): MGHRA, YSYEKL. CDR3 sequence (DNA): TGTGCCAGCAGCTCGTCGGGAGACAGATACGGCTACACCTTC. This codes for CASSSSGDRYGYTF.

This clonotype was counted many times. The chain carries TRBV7-2 and TRBJ2-1; 7 nucleotides line up with TRBD1. V lost 5 bases to trimming and J lost 7 bases; unmatched junction nucleotides: 11. The CDR3 extends over 15 amino acids. The germline CDR1 and CDR2 sequences are SGHTA and FQGNSA. The CDR3 region has the DNA TGTGCCAGCAGCCCTAGACAGGGTGAAAGAAATGAGCAGTTCTTC. It encodes CASSPRQGERNEQFF. Full variable domain (rest looked up from reference TRBV7-2 and TRBJ2-1): GAGVSQSPSNKVTEKGKDVELRCDPISGHTALYWYRQSLGQGLEFLIYFQGNSAPDKSGLPSDRFSAERTGGSVSTLTIQRTQQEDSAVYLCASSPRQGERNEQFFGPGTRLTVL.

Details on this clonotype: One junction end disagrees with the germline gene, perhaps due to a read error. V and J are TRBV6-8 and TRBJ1-3; D remains ambiguous. CDR1 is MNHGY, CDR2 SAAAGT, per germline. The CDR3 contains 15 residues. CDR3 in DNA: TGTGCCAGCAGTGTCGACAATGGCTCTAGAAACACCATATATTTT. It codes for CASSVDNGSRNTIYF.

This clonotype has more than one count but fewer than ten. The chain is built from TRBV12-3 or TRBV12-4 and TRBJ1-4, with D possibly being TRBD1 (6 bases). The V end was cut by 3 bases, the J end by 0 bases, with 14 bases between. CDR3 length equals 17 residues. For the CDR3, the DNA is TGTGCCAGCAGTTTCCGGTCAGGGGCTGCAACTAATGAAAAACTGTTTTTT. It encodes CASSFRSGAATNEKLFF.

This chain uses TRBV12-3 or TRBV12-4 with TRBJ2-3, with a possible D match to TRBD2 (6 bases). The CDR3 is made up of 14 amino acids. Trimming stripped 6 bases from V and 3 bases from J, with 13 bases between. As DNA, the CDR3 is TGTGCCAGCAGGGGACTCCATGGAACAGATACGCAGTATTTT. Protein: CASRGLHGTDTQYF.

The chain links TRBV6-6 to TRBJ1-6; D unclear. V was shortened by 6 bases and J by 14 bases, with 11 bases between the two germline ends. There are 11 residues in the CDR3. Germline values: CDR1 MNHNY, CDR2 SVGAGI (reference sequence). CDR3 nucleotide sequence: TGTGCCAGCAGCCCAGGACTCGCCCTCCACTTT. Protein: CASSPGLALHF.

J is TRBJ2-3 and V is TRBV11-2; D is perhaps TRBD2 (5 bases). Trimming stripped 5 bases from V and 2 bases from J, with 11 bases between. The CDR3 extends over 14 amino acids. Germline loops: CDR1 SGHAT, CDR2 FQNNGV. CDR3 sequence: CASSQRVFTDTQYF. CDR3 in DNA: TGTGCCAGCAGCCAGAGGGTTTTCACAGATACGCAGTATTTT.

CDR3 amino acids: CASSFLPGGQYIQYF. The CDR3 DNA follows: TGTGCCAGCAGCTTTTTACCAGGAGGCCAGTACATTCAGTACTTC. V gene TRBV11-2 combines with J gene TRBJ2-4; perhaps TRBD2 as D (5 bases). The germline V gene encodes CDR1 SGHAT and CDR2 FQNNGV. V shed 3 bases and J shed 8 bases, with 17 bases lying between them. CDR3 length: 15 residues.

This clonotype has more than one count but fewer than ten. This chain links TRBV7-9 with TRBJ1-2; D is undetermined. Germline lookup yields CDR1 SEHNR and CDR2 FQNEAQ (reference sequence). There are 14 residues in the CDR3. Trimming took 4 bases from V and 4 from J, leaving 13 bases between them. In DNA form, the CDR3 reads TGTGCCAGCAGCTCTTTGGCGGAATCCTATGGCTACACCTTC. It codes for CASSSLAESYGYTF.

In this sample, this clonotype turned up a few times. The chain employs TRBV7-9 and TRBJ1-2; D perhaps matches TRBD1 (6 bases). Per germline, CDR1 SEHNR and CDR2 FQNEAQ (reference sequence). This CDR3 is built from 14 residues. The ends were cut back, 3 bases at V and 4 bases at J, with 12 bases in the middle. CDR3 nucleotide sequence: TGTGCCAGCAGCTTTTTCGGGGGCGTCTATGGCTACACCTTC. Its translation is CASSFFGGVYGYTF. The complete variable domain, with remaining parts taken from reference TRBV7-9 and TRBJ1-2, reads DTGVSQNPRHKITKRGQNVTFRCDPISEHNRLYWYRQTLGQGPEFLTYFQNEAQLEKSRLLSDRFSAERPKGSFSTLEIQRTEQGDSAMYLCASSFFGGVYGYTFGSGTRLTVV.